These 25 T cell receptor beta chains share one sample of origin, sequenced in a study of T cell responses to AZD1222 COVID-19 vaccine. Clones were read by immunoSEQ multiplex PCR, and TCRdb kept only the in-frame ones, dropping some. This repertoire shows approximately 130,000 clones, nearly 95% found once; its top ten account for roughly 0.96%. The input for sequencing was peripheral blood, taken on day 0 of AZD1222 vaccination. The receptors shown here come from an adult in good health.

This chain joins TRBV30 and TRBJ1-4, with D possibly being TRBD1 (6 bases). CDR3 length equals 14 residues. The V end lost 2 bases, the J end lost 7 bases, and 14 bases lay between the germline ends. Germline CDR1 and CDR2: GTSNPN and SVGIG (reference sequence). CDR3 amino acids: CAWSLGEGGEKLFF. The CDR3 DNA is TGTGCCTGGAGTCTAGGCGAGGGGGGTGAAAAACTGTTTTTT.

This chain joins TRBV6-5 and TRBJ1-2; weak D call: TRBD1 (6 bases). Germline V lookup: CDR1 MNHEY, CDR2 SVGAGI. CDR3 length: 15 amino acids. With 2 bases removed from V and 7 bases from J, the gap between germline ends came to 17 bases. The CDR3 nucleotides are TGTGCCAGCAGTTACGTAGGGCTGGGGGCAGTTGGCTACACCTTC. Protein: CASSYVGLGAVGYTF.

The chain is built from TRBV10-3 and TRBJ2-2, with D perhaps matching TRBD2 (5 bases). Germline loops: CDR1 ENHRY, CDR2 SYGVKD. CDR3 length: 13 amino acids. Between the trimmed V and J ends, which lost 7 bases and 2 bases, there was a span of 8 bases. The CDR3 sequence is CAITRGNTGELFF. The CDR3 coding sequence is TGTGCCATCACCCGGGGAAACACCGGGGAGCTGTTTTTT.

V gene TRBV5-1 combines with J gene TRBJ2-5; 11 bases are shared with TRBD2. The J segment lost 4 bases and the V segment lost 4 bases, leaving 9 bases of the junction unmatched. Germline V gene data show CDR1 as SGHRS and CDR2 as YFSETQ. The CDR3 has 16 residues. DNA for the CDR3: TGCGCCAGCAGCCCCCGGGTAGCGGGGGGGTCAGAGACCCAGTACTTC. Translation gives CASSPRVAGGSETQYF.

The V and J genes are TRBV12-5 and TRBJ2-2; no reliable D call. Germline V lookup: CDR1 LGHNT, CDR2 FRNRAP. The length of the CDR3 is 13 residues. The germline V and J ends were trimmed by 8 bases and 3 bases, with 10 bases remaining between them. The CDR3 protein is CASTLVDTGELFF. In DNA form, the CDR3 reads TGTGCTAGTACGCTAGTGGACACCGGGGAGCTGTTTTTT.

The rearrangement links TRBV10-3 to TRBJ2-3; D unclear. The CDR3 length is 14 residues. The germline gives CDR1 ENHRY, CDR2 SYGVKD. The germline V and J ends were trimmed by 6 bases and 0 bases, with 10 bases remaining between them. This CDR3 is CAIREGSSTDTQYF. CDR3 in DNA: TGTGCCATCAGGGAAGGATCTAGCACAGATACGCAGTATTTT.

The chain combines TRBV7-9 with TRBJ2-7; no definite D call. Deletions cut 5 bases from V and 3 bases from J, with 14 bases between. From germline, CDR1 is SEHNR and CDR2 FQNEAQ (reference sequence). CDR3 size: 14 residues. The CDR3 bases are TGTGCCAGCAGCCAGGACGTGCAATTCTACGAGCAGTACTTC. Its protein product is CASSQDVQFYEQYF.

The chain uses TRBV7-9 and TRBJ1-3; 7 nucleotides align to TRBD1. The CDR3 is made up of 15 amino acids. Trimming removed 5 bases from V and 6 bases from J; junction bases left unmatched: 10. The germline V gene encodes CDR1 SEHNR and CDR2 FQNEAQ (reference sequence). CDR3 DNA sequence: TGTGCCAGCAGCCTACGACAGGGAGAGGAAAACACCATATATTTT. It encodes CASSLRQGEENTIYF. Supplemented by reference TRBV7-9 and TRBJ1-3, the full variable domain reads DTGVSQNPRHKITKRGQNVTFRCDPISEHNRLYWYRQTLGQGPEFLTYFQNEAQLEKSRLLSDRFSAERPKGSFSTLEIQRTEQGDSAMYLCASSLRQGEENTIYFGEGSWLTVV.

The chain employs TRBV5-8 and TRBJ1-2; weak D call: TRBD1 (5 bases). There are 12 residues in the CDR3. V lost 1 base and J 5 bases, leaving 6 bases between the germline ends. Germline V gene lookup returns CDR1 SGHTS and CDR2 YDEGEE. The CDR3 coding sequence is TGTGCCAGCAGCTTGCCAGGGTATGGCTACACCTTC. Translation: CASSLPGYGYTF.

The chain combines TRBV7-6 with TRBJ1-2, with D possibly being TRBD1 (5 bases). The CDR3 runs to 12 residues. Trimming removed 1 base at V and 11 bases at J, with 11 bases between. From germline, CDR1 is SGHVS and CDR2 FNYEAQ. The DNA for the CDR3 is TGTGCCAGCAGCTTAGAATGGGGACGGTACACCTTC. This encodes CASSLEWGRYTF.

The V call is TRBV5-5, the J call TRBJ2-7; 10 bases are shared with TRBD1. This CDR3 has 17 residues. After removal of 3 bases from V and 2 bases from J, the junction contained 11 bases not matched to a gene. CDR1 SGHKS and CDR2 YYEKEE come from the germline V gene (reference sequence). For the CDR3, the DNA is TGTGCCAGCAGCTCCGGGACAGGGGTGTTTGGGACCTACGAGCAGTACTTC. It codes for CASSSGTGVFGTYEQYF. The full variable domain, rest sourced from reference TRBV5-5 and TRBJ2-7, is DAGVTQSPTHLIKTRGQQVTLRCSPISGHKSVSWYQQVLGQGPQFIFQYYEKEERGRGNFPDRFSARQFPNYSSELNVNALLLGDSALYLCASSSGTGVFGTYEQYFGPGTRLTVT.

This clone was counted ten times or more. The CDR3 sequence: CASSQTGISPLHF. CDR3 nucleotide sequence: TGTGCCAGCTCCCAAACAGGGATTTCACCCCTCCACTTT. V usage is TRBV18 and J usage is TRBJ1-6, with a weak D call TRBD1 (6 bases). This CDR3 contains 13 residues. CDR1 is KGHSH, CDR2 LQKENI, per germline. V was pared by 6 bases and J by 9 bases, with 12 bases between. Together with reference TRBV18 and TRBJ1-6, the CDR3 gives the full variable domain: NAGVMQNPRHLVRRRGQEARLRCSPMKGHSHVYWYRQLPEEGLKFMVYLQKENIIDESGMPKERFSAEFPKEGPSILRIQQVVRGDSAAYFCASSQTGISPLHFGNGTRLTVT.

V gene TRBV6-5 combines with J gene TRBJ2-5; 8 bases match TRBD2. V dropped 7 bases and J dropped 2; count of bases not matched to a gene: 6. The CDR3 loop spans 14 amino acids. Per the germline V gene, CDR1 is MNHEY and CDR2 is SVGAGI. The CDR3 sequence: CASTVLADQETQYF. The DNA for the CDR3 is TGTGCCAGCACCGTACTAGCGGATCAAGAGACCCAGTACTTC.

V usage is TRBV6-5 and J usage is TRBJ1-2; D ambiguous. The CDR3 has 11 amino acids. V lost 7 bases and J 0 bases, leaving 3 bases between the germline ends. CDR1 and CDR2 (germline): MNHEY, SVGAGI. CDR3 nucleotides: TGTGCCAGCAAGACTAACTATGGCTACACCTTC. Its translation: CASKTNYGYTF.

The J gene is TRBJ1-1, the V gene TRBV12-3 or TRBV12-4; no firm D call. The CDR3 covers 13 residues. V was clipped by 1 base and J by 4 bases, with 7 bases between them. The CDR3 loop reads CASSLGPGTEAFF. CDR3 bases: TGTGCCAGCAGTTTAGGCCCAGGCACTGAAGCTTTCTTT.

The chain uses TRBV30 and TRBJ1-5; D gene uncertain. The CDR3 is 14 amino acids. The V end lost 1 base, the J end lost 6 bases, and 13 bases lay between the germline ends. Germline CDR1 reads GTSNPN; CDR2 reads SVGIG (reference sequence). The DNA for the CDR3 is TGTGCCTGGAGTGCTCTCGGGTGGGCTCAGCCCCAGCATTTT. This codes for CAWSALGWAQPQHF.

This rearrangement joins TRBV7-9 to TRBJ2-1; 9 bases agree with TRBD2. CDR1 SEHNR and CDR2 FQNEAQ come from the germline V gene (reference sequence). Trimming removed 7 bases from V and 7 bases from J; junction bases left unmatched: 17. The CDR3 contains 17 residues. The CDR3 sequence is CASTQGSEALAGNEQFF. The CDR3 coding sequence is TGTGCCAGCACCCAAGGGTCTGAAGCCCTAGCGGGGAATGAGCAGTTCTTC.

The chain is built from TRBV5-1 and TRBJ1-3; no definite D call. The CDR3 spans 14 residues. From germline, CDR1 is SGHRS and CDR2 YFSETQ. Trimming pared 0 bases from V and 0 bases from J, leaving 4 bases between. For the CDR3, the DNA is TGCGCCAGCAGCTTGGATTACTCTGGAAACACCATATATTTT. Protein sequence: CASSLDYSGNTIYF.

The chain carries TRBV18 and TRBJ1-4, with a weak D call TRBD1 (6 bases). The CDR3 length is 15 residues. The ends were cut back, 3 bases at V and 8 bases at J, with 16 bases in the middle. From germline, CDR1 is KGHSH and CDR2 LQKENI. Here the CDR3 DNA reads TGTGCCAGCTCACCTCGACAGGAGGGTGGGGAAAAACTGTTTTTT. Translating it yields CASSPRQEGGEKLFF.

The chain combines TRBV7-9 with TRBJ2-1, with 9 nucleotides matching TRBD2. With 5 bases clipped from V and 9 bases from J, the junction kept 11 bases outside the gene matches. The CDR3 has 15 amino acids. Per germline, CDR1 SEHNR and CDR2 FQNEAQ (reference sequence). CDR3 nucleotide sequence: TGTGCCAGCAGCCCAGAGGCGGGGGGGCCAGGTGAGCAGTTCTTC. Protein sequence: CASSPEAGGPGEQFF.

The V gene is TRBV4-1, the J gene TRBJ1-1; TRBD1 might be the D (5 bases). The CDR3 spans 14 residues. The germline V gene encodes CDR1 MGHRA and CDR2 YSYEKL. Trimming removed 3 bases at V and 1 base at J, with 9 bases between. CDR3: CASSHGAGNTEAFF. The CDR3 coding sequence is TGCGCCAGCAGCCACGGGGCGGGGAACACTGAAGCTTTCTTT.

The CDR3 bases are TGTGCCAGCAGCTTAGCCAAAGATACGCAGTATTTT. This sequence encodes CASSLAKDTQYF. This chain uses TRBV7-9 with TRBJ2-3; D is unclear. Germline CDR1 and CDR2: SEHNR and FQNEAQ (reference sequence). This CDR3 has 12 amino acids. V lost 0 bases to trimming and J lost 5 bases, with 3 bases between them.

The chain couples TRBV12-3 or TRBV12-4 to TRBJ1-2, with D possibly being TRBD1 (5 bases). This CDR3 contains 13 residues. Trimming removed 1 base at V and 3 bases at J, with 6 bases between. The CDR3 sequence: CASSLGQHYGYTF. The CDR3, as DNA: TGTGCCAGCAGTTTAGGACAGCACTATGGCTACACCTTC.

Note on this clone: This specimen includes other DNA sequences encoding the same CDR3. V and J are TRBV11-2 and TRBJ1-6, with D uncertain. The CDR3 covers 12 residues. V was shortened by 1 base and J by 7 bases, with 2 bases between the two germline ends. Germline V gene data show CDR1 as SGHAT and CDR2 as FQNNGV. The CDR3 loop reads CASSLVNSPLHF. The CDR3 bases are TGTGCCAGCAGCTTAGTGAATTCACCCCTCCACTTT.

In regard to this clone: Other DNA sequences from this sample encode an identical CDR3 as well. The gene calls are TRBV11-2 and TRBJ2-7, with D tentatively TRBD1 (6 bases). V gave up 5 bases and J gave up 3 bases, with 11 bases separating them. The CDR3 has 13 residues. Germline V gives CDR1 SGHAT, CDR2 FQNNGV. CDR3 protein: CASSLGQNYEQYF. CDR3 in DNA: TGTGCCAGCAGCCTCGGACAGAACTACGAGCAGTACTTC.